This T cell receptor beta chain was identified in a study of blood T cell repertoires in COVID-19. Looking at the study overall: Specimens from acute and convalescent COVID-19 originated in the United States, Italy and Spain. Sources were T cells, B-cell-depleted T cells, or PBMCs; the material itself was cDNA or gDNA.

CDR3 length: 16 residues. Germline values: CDR1 SGHTA, CDR2 FQGTGA. V was clipped by 5 bases and J by 0 bases; unmatched bases: 4. All enrollees were about 18 to 89 years old and from 25 or so US areas. Cohort placement rested on clinical history that participants reported themselves. Sequencing was performed with immunoSEQ multiplex PCR; in TCRdb, only in-frame clones are kept and a portion is missing. The data contain 350,000 or so clones, roughly 90% of them singletons. This clone came up a few times. This chain joins TRBV7-3 and TRBJ2-2; TRBD1 matches at 9 bases. The sequence came from a woman in her 30s who had recovered from COVID-19. Sequencing used PBMCs or T cells enriched from blood (not recorded which). CDR3 nucleotides: TGTGCCAGCAGCCCCACAGGGGGCGCGAACACCGGGGAGCTGTTTTTT. As protein: CASSPTGGANTGELFF.